These 4 T cell receptor beta chains came from one sample sequenced in a study of shared clonotypes between healthy human individuals. Clones were read by immunoSEQ multiplex PCR, and TCRdb kept only the in-frame ones, dropping some. The sample contains 1.4 million or so clones, approximately 98.5% of which appear only once. Sequencing input: naive CD4+ T cells sorted from blood. As to subset: CD45RA+ positively selected. These receptors all stem from a man aged 25 to 40 in good health.

This rearrangement joins TRBV28 to TRBJ1-2, with D uncertain. Trimming took 11 bases from V and 0 from J, leaving 19 bases between them. The CDR3 consists of 15 residues. CDR1 and CDR2 from the germline V gene are MDHEN and SYDVKM. The chain's CDR3 is CAASITKPANYGYTF. CDR3 bases: TGTGCCGCATCGATTACGAAGCCTGCTAACTATGGCTACACCTTC.

The gene calls are TRBV12-5 and TRBJ2-1; D is ambiguous. The CDR3 has 15 residues. Looked up from germline, CDR1 is LGHNT and CDR2 is FRNRAP. V was trimmed by 7 bases and J by 6 bases, leaving 19 bases between them. The CDR3 DNA follows: TGTGCTAGTGCCTTGATGCCCCCTGTGGGCAATGAGCAGTTCTTC. It codes for CASALMPPVGNEQFF.

The chain recombines TRBV29-1 with TRBJ2-3, with 7 bases fitting TRBD2. The CDR3 runs 11 residues. After removal of 7 bases from V and 6 bases from J, the junction contained 4 bases not matched to a gene. CDR1 is SQVTM and CDR2 is ANQGSEA in the germline V gene. This CDR3 reads CSAREGDTQYF. The CDR3, as DNA: TGCAGCGCCAGGGAGGGGGATACGCAGTATTTT.

V gene TRBV19 combines with J gene TRBJ1-2, with D maybe TRBD1 (6 bases). With 5 bases removed from V and 0 bases from J, the gap between germline ends came to 10 bases. This CDR3 is 14 amino acids long. The V gene's germline CDR1 is LNHDA and CDR2 SQIVND (reference sequence). The CDR3 DNA is TGTGCCAGTAGTCAGGGGAGAACTAACTATGGCTACACCTTC. This sequence encodes CASSQGRTNYGYTF.